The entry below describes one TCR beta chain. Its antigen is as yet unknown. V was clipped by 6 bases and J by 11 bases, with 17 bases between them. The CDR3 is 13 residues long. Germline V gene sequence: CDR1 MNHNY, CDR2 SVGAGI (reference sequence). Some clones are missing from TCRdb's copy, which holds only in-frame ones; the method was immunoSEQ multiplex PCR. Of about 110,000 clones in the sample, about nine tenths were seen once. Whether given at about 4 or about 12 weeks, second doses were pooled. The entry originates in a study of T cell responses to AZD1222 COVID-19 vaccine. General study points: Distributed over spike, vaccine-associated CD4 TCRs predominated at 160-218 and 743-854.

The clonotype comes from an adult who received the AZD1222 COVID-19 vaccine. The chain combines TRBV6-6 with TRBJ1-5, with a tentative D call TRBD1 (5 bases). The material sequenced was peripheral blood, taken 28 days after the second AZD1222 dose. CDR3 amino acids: CASRLPPDKAQHF. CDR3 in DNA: TGTGCCAGCAGACTCCCACCGGACAAGGCCCAGCATTTT.